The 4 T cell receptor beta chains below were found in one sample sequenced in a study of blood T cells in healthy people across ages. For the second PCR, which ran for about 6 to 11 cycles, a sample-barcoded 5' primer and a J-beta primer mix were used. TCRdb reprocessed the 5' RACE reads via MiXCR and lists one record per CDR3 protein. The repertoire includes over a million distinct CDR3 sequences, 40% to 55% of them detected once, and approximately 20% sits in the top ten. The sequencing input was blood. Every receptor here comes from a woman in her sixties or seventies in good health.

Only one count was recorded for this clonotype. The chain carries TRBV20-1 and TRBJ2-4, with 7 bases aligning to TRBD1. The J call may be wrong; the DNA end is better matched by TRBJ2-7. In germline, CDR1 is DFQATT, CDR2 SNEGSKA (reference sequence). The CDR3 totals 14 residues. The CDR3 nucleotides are TGCAGTGCTAGCGGGACAGAGATCTACTACGAGCAGTACTTC. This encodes CSASGTEIYYEQYF.

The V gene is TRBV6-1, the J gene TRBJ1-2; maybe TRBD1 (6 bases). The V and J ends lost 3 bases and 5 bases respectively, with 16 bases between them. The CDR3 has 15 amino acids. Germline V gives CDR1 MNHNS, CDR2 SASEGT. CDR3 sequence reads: CASSDEGTPLYGYTF. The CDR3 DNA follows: TGTGCCAGCAGTGACGAGGGGACACCGTTGTATGGCTACACCTTC.

CDR3 region: CSARPPAREQYF. DNA of the CDR3: TGCAGTGCTAGACCCCCCGCGAGGGAGCAGTACTTC. The V gene is TRBV20-1, the J gene TRBJ2-1; no firm D call. Near its end, the DNA agrees better with TRBJ2-7, so the J call may be wrong. CDR1 and CDR2 from the germline V gene are DFQATT and SNEGSKA (reference sequence). The CDR3 has 12 residues.

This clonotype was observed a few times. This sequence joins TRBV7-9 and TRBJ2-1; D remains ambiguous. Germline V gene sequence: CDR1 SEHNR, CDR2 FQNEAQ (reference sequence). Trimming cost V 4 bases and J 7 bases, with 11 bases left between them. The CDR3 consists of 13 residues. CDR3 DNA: TGTGCCAGCAGCTCAACCGACTCTAATGAGCAGTTCTTC. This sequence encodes CASSSTDSNEQFF.